One sample yielded the 10 T cell receptor beta chains listed below, sequenced in a study of early T cells in non-severe SARS-CoV-2 infection. TCRdb used MiXCR to reprocess the 5' RACE reads, holding one entry per CDR3 protein. The sample lists about 110,000 distinct CDR3 sequences, 11% occurring once. Material for sequencing was whole blood. Receptors were obtained from an adult who was a healthcare worker with PCR-confirmed SARS-CoV-2 infection or an uninfected control (not recorded which).

This clonotype was observed many times. This chain uses TRBV2 with TRBJ1-2; TRBD1 matches at 7 bases. Trimming took 5 bases from V and 7 from J; bases not matched to a gene: 10. Germline V gives CDR1 SNHLY, CDR2 FYNNEI. The CDR3 covers 14 residues. In DNA form, the CDR3 reads TGTGCCAGCAGTTCTCAGGGGGGGAATGGTGGCTACACCTTC. It specifies CASSSQGGNGGYTF.

This clonotype occurred many times. V gene TRBV2 combines with J gene TRBJ2-2; maybe TRBD1 (5 bases). Germline V lookup: CDR1 SNHLY, CDR2 FYNNEI. The CDR3 sequence is 14 residues long. Trimming removed 8 bases at V and 0 bases at J, with 10 bases between. CDR3: CASAQGANTGELFF. The CDR3 DNA follows: TGTGCCAGCGCGCAGGGCGCGAACACCGGGGAGCTGTTTTTT.

This clonotype was observed at least ten times. The V call is TRBV19, the J call TRBJ2-3; D remains unclear. Germline-derived CDR1 and CDR2 are LNHDA and SQIVND (reference sequence). This CDR3 contains 11 residues. V was shortened by 5 bases and J by 5 bases, with 5 bases between the two germline ends. The chain's CDR3 is CASSDGDTQYF. Written as DNA, the CDR3 is TGTGCCAGTAGTGATGGAGATACGCAGTATTTT.

This clonotype was observed a few times. The chain links TRBV28 to TRBJ2-2; 7 bases are shared with TRBD2. The trim removed 2 bases at V and 2 bases at J, leaving 8 bases unmatched. The CDR3 consists of 17 residues. Germline CDR1 and CDR2: MDHEN and SYDVKM. The CDR3, as DNA: TGTGCCAGCAGTTTACTTTCGCGGGAGCCCAACACCGGGGAGCTGTTTTTT. Protein: CASSLLSREPNTGELFF.

This chain joins TRBV7-9 and TRBJ2-7; 9 positions match TRBD1. The V gene's germline CDR1 is SEHNR and CDR2 FQNEAQ (reference sequence). With 5 bases clipped from V and 7 bases from J, the junction kept 12 bases outside the gene matches. The CDR3 is 15 amino acids. CDR3 amino acids: CASSPGGTGRREQYF. Here the CDR3 DNA reads TGTGCCAGCAGCCCAGGGGGGACAGGGCGCCGGGAGCAGTACTTC.

The chain joins TRBV24-1 to TRBJ2-1; D possibly corresponds to TRBD2 (6 bases). This CDR3 contains 14 residues. V lost 5 bases, J lost 9 bases, and 16 bases lay in between. Germline assignment: CDR1 KGHDR and CDR2 SFDVKD. The CDR3 bases are TGTGCCACCAGTGGACTAGAGGGCTTTGGTGAGCAGTTCTTC. It specifies CATSGLEGFGEQFF.

The CDR3, as DNA: TGCAGTGCTACAAGGAGGAACACTGAAGCTTTCTTT. It translates to CSATRRNTEAFF. V and J are TRBV20-1 and TRBJ1-1; D unclear. Trimming left V 4 bases short and J 1 base short, with 7 bases between. Germline V gene sequence: CDR1 DFQATT, CDR2 SNEGSKA (reference sequence). The CDR3 sequence is 12 residues long.

This clonotype was found a few times. V and J are TRBV4-1 and TRBJ2-7; 7 nucleotides agree with TRBD2. Germline-derived CDR1 and CDR2 are MGHRA and YSYEKL. Trimming removed 4 bases from V and 2 bases from J; junction bases left unmatched: 5. CDR3 length: 14 residues. The CDR3 nucleotides read TGCGCCAGCAGCCGCAGCGGGGCGGCCTACGAGCAGTACTTC. Translating it yields CASSRSGAAYEQYF.

This clonotype appeared a few times. The chain joins TRBV20-1 to TRBJ1-2; D might be TRBD1 (5 bases). Trimming shortened V by 0 bases and J by 8 bases, and 16 bases separated the two germline ends. CDR1 DFQATT and CDR2 SNEGSKA come from the germline V gene (reference sequence). The CDR3 runs to 14 residues. The CDR3 nucleotides read TGCAGTGCTAGAGACCCCAGGGACCTTGACGGCTACACCTTC. Its protein is CSARDPRDLDGYTF.

This clonotype was found many times. This chain connects TRBV5-1 to TRBJ1-1, with TRBD1 as a possible D gene (6 bases). The CDR3 is 16 amino acids. Germline lookup yields CDR1 SGHRS and CDR2 YFSETQ. Between the trimmed V and J ends, which lost 0 bases and 0 bases, there was a span of 12 bases. CDR3 sequence (DNA): TGCGCCAGCAGCTTGGCGCAATGGGACATGAACACTGAAGCTTTCTTT. Amino acid sequence: CASSLAQWDMNTEAFF.